The 9 T cell receptor beta chains given below trace back to one sample, sequenced in a study of shared clonotypes between healthy human individuals. This table comes from immunoSEQ multiplex PCR, and its TCRdb copy is limited to in-frame clones, with some not included. In the table there are about 680,000 clones, 74% of which are singletons. The sequencing sample was made of memory CD4+ T cells sorted from blood. Subset described: CD45RA-negative fraction. The receptors shown here come from a woman between 25 and 40 years old in good health.

The table lists this clone with a count of one. The genes are TRBV6-5 and TRBJ1-3; D gene ambiguous. Trimming left V 2 bases short and J 4 bases short, with 12 bases between. Looked up from germline, CDR1 is MNHEY and CDR2 is SVGAGI. The CDR3 loop spans 15 amino acids. This CDR3 reads CASSYVSGRGNTIYF. CDR3 DNA: TGTGCCAGCAGTTACGTGAGTGGGCGAGGAAACACCATATATTTT.

The chain employs TRBV5-1 and TRBJ2-2; 10 bases align to TRBD2. Germline V gene sequence: CDR1 SGHRS, CDR2 YFSETQ. This CDR3 contains 15 residues. V shed 6 bases, J shed 6 bases, and the junction held 8 bases outside the gene matches. CDR3 nucleotide sequence: TGCGCCAGCACGGCACTAGCGGGAATAGCCGGGGAGCTGTTTTTT. It is translated as CASTALAGIAGELFF.

This rearrangement joins TRBV28 to TRBJ1-2; no reliable D call. CDR1 is MDHEN and CDR2 is SYDVKM in the germline V gene. Between the trimmed V and J ends, which lost 10 bases and 5 bases, there was a span of 17 bases. The CDR3 sequence is 13 residues long. CDR3 amino acids: CATLSPGVYGYTF. CDR3 nucleotide sequence: TGTGCCACCCTCAGCCCTGGGGTTTATGGCTACACCTTC.

Details on this clone: Its ends do not fully match the called genes, so a read error is possible. The chain recombines TRBV18 with TRBJ2-7; D not certain. CDR1 is KGHSH and CDR2 is LQKENI in the germline V gene. This CDR3 comprises 15 residues. The CDR3 reads CASSPRGSPASLPSF. CDR3 in DNA: TGTGCCAGCTCACCACGTGGGTCGCCAGCATCCCTCCCCTCCTTC.

The V call is TRBV7-9, the J call TRBJ2-2; TRBD1 matches at 8 bases. The V and J ends lost 3 bases and 0 bases, in that order; junction bases with no gene match: 6. Germline V CDR1 and CDR2: SEHNR, FQNEAQ (reference sequence). The CDR3 totals 17 residues. The CDR3 nucleotides are TGTGCCAGCAGCTTTGCCCGGGACAGGCCGAACACCGGGGAGCTGTTTTTT. It translates to CASSFARDRPNTGELFF.

In nucleotides, the CDR3 is TGTGCCAGTAGTATGGAAGGTTGGAGGGCGTTAAATGAAAAACTGTTTTTT. It yields the protein CASSMEGWRALNEKLFF. The chain employs TRBV19 and TRBJ1-4; D call uncertain. This CDR3 spans 17 amino acids. Trimming stripped 3 bases from V and 5 bases from J, with 19 bases between. Germline assignment: CDR1 LNHDA and CDR2 SQIVND (reference sequence). Combining the CDR3 with reference TRBV19 and TRBJ1-4 gives the whole variable domain DGGITQSPKYLFRKEGQNVTLSCEQNLNHDAMYWYRQDPGQGLRLIYYSQIVNDFQKGDIAEGYSVSREKKESFPLTVTSAQKNPTAFYLCASSMEGWRALNEKLFFGSGTQLSVL.

The CDR3 is CASSLDRVSGNTIYF. Here the CDR3 DNA reads TGTGCCAGCAGCTTAGACAGGGTATCTGGAAACACCATATATTTT. V and J are TRBV7-2 and TRBJ1-3, with a possible D match to TRBD1 (6 bases). The germline gives CDR1 SGHTA, CDR2 FQGNSA. V lost 1 base to trimming and J lost 1 base, with 8 bases between them. CDR3 length: 15 amino acids.

Here the CDR3 reads CASSTREKLFF. The CDR3 region has the DNA TGTGCCAGCAGCACCCGGGAAAAACTGTTTTTT. The J gene is TRBJ1-4, the V gene TRBV11-2; D gene uncertain. The CDR3 covers 11 residues. Trimming took off 5 bases at V and 8 bases at J, with 6 bases between the two ends. The germline CDR1 and CDR2 sequences are SGHAT and FQNNGV.

This clone was seen more than once but under ten times. Additional DNA sequences in this sample encode the identical CDR3. The chain carries TRBV30 and TRBJ1-1; D gene unclear. Germline V lookup: CDR1 GTSNPN, CDR2 SVGIG (reference sequence). V lost 2 bases and J lost 2, with 9 bases in between. The CDR3 has 13 residues. CDR3 bases: TGTGCCTGGAGTAGAGAGGGAAACACTGAAGCTTTCTTT. It specifies CAWSREGNTEAFF.